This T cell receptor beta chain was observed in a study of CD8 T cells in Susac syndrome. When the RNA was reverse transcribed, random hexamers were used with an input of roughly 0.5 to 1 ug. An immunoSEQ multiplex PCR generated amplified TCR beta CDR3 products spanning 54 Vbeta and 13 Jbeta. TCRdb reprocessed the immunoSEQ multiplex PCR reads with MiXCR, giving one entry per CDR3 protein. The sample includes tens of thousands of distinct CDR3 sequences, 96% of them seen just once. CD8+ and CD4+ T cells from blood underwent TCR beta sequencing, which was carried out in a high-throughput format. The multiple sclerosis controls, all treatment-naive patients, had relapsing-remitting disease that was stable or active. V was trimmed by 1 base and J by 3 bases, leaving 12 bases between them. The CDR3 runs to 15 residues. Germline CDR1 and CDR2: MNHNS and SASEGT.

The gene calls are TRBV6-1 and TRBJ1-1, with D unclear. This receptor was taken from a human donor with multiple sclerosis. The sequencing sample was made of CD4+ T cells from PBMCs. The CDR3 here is CASSEGLTWHTEAFF. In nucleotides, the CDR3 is TGTGCCAGCAGTGAAGGGCTGACCTGGCACACTGAAGCTTTCTTT.